The rows below give T cell receptor beta chains drawn from one sample of a study of T-cell memory formation after mild COVID-19. TCRdb analysed the 5' RACE reads with MiXCR anew, one entry per CDR3 protein. The top ten hold around 7.8% of the sample, which has fewer than 650,000 distinct CDR3 sequences, roughly 17% seen once. The sample was PBMCs or a T cell subset sorted from them (not recorded which). The source is an adult woman who had mild COVID-19 (a few samples of this study predate the infection). Cell type and time point are not known. Each CDR3 is given without its conserved first and last residue.

>TRBV9|TRBJ1-5|14
ASSPGQGALNQPQH
>TRBV30|TRBJ2-2|12
ALESGEVTGELF
>TRBV3-1|TRBJ1-5|13
ASSPPGQVGQPQH
>TRBV6-5|TRBJ2-1|12
ASSNPSGDNEQF
>TRBV11-1|TRBJ2-1|14
ASSPPLRTSADEQF
>TRBV4-3|TRBJ2-1|12
ASSRATAGNEQF
>TRBV3-1|TRBJ1-2|12
ASSQDGTNYGYT
>TRBV5-1|TRBJ1-1|14
ASSLDLRGKNTEAF
>TRBV5-6|TRBJ2-5|14
ASSLFPGGPQETQY
>TRBV5-1|TRBJ2-1|14
ASSFGSRDPGNEQF
>TRBV5-1|TRBJ2-1|12
ASSKTGVGNEQF
>TRBV21-1|TRBJ1-1|14
ASSVPTGGEESQAF
>TRBV27|TRBJ2-3|13
ASSFLAGGPDTQY
>TRBV27|TRBJ2-7|11
ASSLGQGWEQY
>TRBV7-3|TRBJ1-4|17
ASSLRSRTAHATNEKLF
>TRBV4-3|TRBJ2-7|13
ASSQDQGDQDEQY
>TRBV30|TRBJ1-1|11
AHDRAVNTEAF
>TRBV11-3|TRBJ1-2|11
ASSLASEYGYT
>TRBV10-3|TRBJ2-7|12
AISESSGAAEQY
>TRBV20-1|TRBJ1-6|12
SAVRAGENSPLH
>TRBV5-1|TRBJ2-7|12
ASSLGTASGEQY
>TRBV27|TRBJ2-1|11
ASSLKRYNEQF
>TRBV5-1|TRBJ1-1|12
ASSPPDRGGEAF
>TRBV7-3|TRBJ1-1|10
ASSLGQGPAF
>TRBV6-2/TRBV6-3|TRBJ2-7|12
ASRPPELTYEQY
>TRBV5-1|TRBJ2-7|17
ASSLTMNLAGGPPHEQY
>TRBV19|TRBJ2-1|13
ATSPAGLEGNEQF
>TRBV9|TRBJ1-1|11
ASSVAGYTEAF
>TRBV4-1|TRBJ2-2|11
ASSQGAPGELF
>TRBV4-1|TRBJ1-2|15
ASSRIGTPDPGYGYT
>TRBV4-1|TRBJ2-2|16
ASSQDRWTSGFTGELF
>TRBV5-4|TRBJ1-1|13
ASSLGTQMNTEAF
>TRBV7-9|TRBJ1-2|15
ASSPRGQGKPNYGYT
>TRBV4-1|TRBJ1-2|12
ASSQDRLSYGYT
>TRBV5-1|TRBJ2-7|12
ASSPSGSWYEQY
>TRBV5-1|TRBJ2-2|15
ASSLAGGGTGTGELF